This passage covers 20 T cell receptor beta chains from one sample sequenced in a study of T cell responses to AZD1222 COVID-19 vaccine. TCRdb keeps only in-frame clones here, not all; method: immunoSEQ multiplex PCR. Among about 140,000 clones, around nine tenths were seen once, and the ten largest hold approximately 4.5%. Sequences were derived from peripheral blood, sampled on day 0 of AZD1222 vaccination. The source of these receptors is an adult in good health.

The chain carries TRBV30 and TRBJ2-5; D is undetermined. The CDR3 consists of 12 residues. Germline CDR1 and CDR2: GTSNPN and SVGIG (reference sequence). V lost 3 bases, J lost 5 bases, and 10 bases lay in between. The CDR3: CAWRVSRETQYF. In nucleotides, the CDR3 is TGTGCCTGGAGGGTCAGCCGGGAGACCCAGTACTTC.

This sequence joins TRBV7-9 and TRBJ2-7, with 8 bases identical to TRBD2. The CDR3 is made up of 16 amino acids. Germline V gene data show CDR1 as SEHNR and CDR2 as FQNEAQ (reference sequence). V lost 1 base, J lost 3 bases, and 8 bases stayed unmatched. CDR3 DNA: TGTGCCAGCAGCTTAGGTCGAGCAAGCGGGAGCTACGAGCAGTACTTC. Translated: CASSLGRASGSYEQYF.

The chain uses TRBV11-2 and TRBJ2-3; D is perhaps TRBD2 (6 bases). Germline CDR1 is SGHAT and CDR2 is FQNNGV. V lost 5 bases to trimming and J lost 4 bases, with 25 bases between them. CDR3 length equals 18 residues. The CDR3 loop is CASSGPRGGVPDPDTQYF. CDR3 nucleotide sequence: TGTGCCAGCAGCGGTCCGCGGGGCGGCGTCCCTGACCCAGATACGCAGTATTTT. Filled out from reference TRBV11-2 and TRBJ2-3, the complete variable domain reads EAGVAQSPRYKIIEKRQSVAFWCNPISGHATLYWYQQILGQGPKLLIQFQNNGVVDDSQLPKDRFSAERLKGVDSTLKIQPAKLEDSAVYLCASSGPRGGVPDPDTQYFGPGTRLTVL.

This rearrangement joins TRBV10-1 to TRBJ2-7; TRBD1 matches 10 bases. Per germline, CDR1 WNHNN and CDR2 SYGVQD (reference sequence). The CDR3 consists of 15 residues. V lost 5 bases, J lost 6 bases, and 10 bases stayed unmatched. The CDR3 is CASSKAGTGDIEQYF. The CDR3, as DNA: TGCGCCAGCAGTAAAGCAGGGACAGGGGATATCGAGCAGTACTTC.

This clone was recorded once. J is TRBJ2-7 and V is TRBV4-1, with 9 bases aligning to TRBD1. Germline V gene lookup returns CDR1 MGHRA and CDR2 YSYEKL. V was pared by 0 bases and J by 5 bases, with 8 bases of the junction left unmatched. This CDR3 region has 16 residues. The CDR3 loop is CASSQETGQGSHEQYF. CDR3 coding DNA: TGCGCCAGCAGCCAAGAAACAGGACAGGGGAGCCACGAGCAGTACTTC.

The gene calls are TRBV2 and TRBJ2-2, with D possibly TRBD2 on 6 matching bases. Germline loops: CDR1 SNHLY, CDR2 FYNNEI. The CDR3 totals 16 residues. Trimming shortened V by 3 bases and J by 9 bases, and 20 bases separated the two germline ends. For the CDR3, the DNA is TGTGCCAGCAGTGAGAGCCCCATGGGGGGAATGTGGGAGCTGTTTTTT. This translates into CASSESPMGGMWELFF.

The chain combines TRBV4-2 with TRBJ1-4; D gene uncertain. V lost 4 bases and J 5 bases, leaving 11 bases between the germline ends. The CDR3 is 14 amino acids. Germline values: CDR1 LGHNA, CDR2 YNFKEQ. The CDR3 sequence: CASSPDERNEKLFF. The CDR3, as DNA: TGTGCCAGCAGCCCGGACGAAAGGAATGAAAAACTGTTTTTT.

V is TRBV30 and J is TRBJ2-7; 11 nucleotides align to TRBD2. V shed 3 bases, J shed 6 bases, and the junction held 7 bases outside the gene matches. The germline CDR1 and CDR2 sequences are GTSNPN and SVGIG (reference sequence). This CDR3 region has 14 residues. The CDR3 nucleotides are TGTGCCTGGAGACTAGCGGGAGAACCCTCCGAGCAGTACTTC. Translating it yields CAWRLAGEPSEQYF.

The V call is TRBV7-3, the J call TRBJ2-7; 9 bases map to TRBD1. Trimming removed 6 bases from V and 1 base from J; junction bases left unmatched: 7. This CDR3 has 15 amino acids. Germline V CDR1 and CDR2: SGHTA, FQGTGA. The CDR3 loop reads CASSLTTGGSYEQYF. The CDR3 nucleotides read TGTGCCAGCAGTCTTACGACAGGGGGTTCCTACGAGCAGTACTTC.

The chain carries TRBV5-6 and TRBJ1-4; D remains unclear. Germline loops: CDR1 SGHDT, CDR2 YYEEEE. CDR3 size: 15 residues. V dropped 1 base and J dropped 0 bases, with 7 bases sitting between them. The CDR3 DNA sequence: TGTGCCAGCAGCTTGACTTGGGCAACTAATGAAAAACTGTTTTTT. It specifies CASSLTWATNEKLFF.

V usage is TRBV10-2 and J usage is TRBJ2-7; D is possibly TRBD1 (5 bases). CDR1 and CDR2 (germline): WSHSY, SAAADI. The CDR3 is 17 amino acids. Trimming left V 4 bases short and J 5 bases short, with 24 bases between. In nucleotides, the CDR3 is TGCGCCAGCAGTGTCCCCAGGGCCAGGGCGGTCGCCCACGAGCAGTACTTC. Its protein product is CASSVPRARAVAHEQYF.

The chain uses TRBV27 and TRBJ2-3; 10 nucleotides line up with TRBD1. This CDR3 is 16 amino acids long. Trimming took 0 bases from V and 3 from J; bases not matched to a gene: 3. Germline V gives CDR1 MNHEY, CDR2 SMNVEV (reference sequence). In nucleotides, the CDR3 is TGTGCCAGCAGTTTATCGACAGGGGGCGTGACAGATACGCAGTATTTT. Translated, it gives CASSLSTGGVTDTQYF.

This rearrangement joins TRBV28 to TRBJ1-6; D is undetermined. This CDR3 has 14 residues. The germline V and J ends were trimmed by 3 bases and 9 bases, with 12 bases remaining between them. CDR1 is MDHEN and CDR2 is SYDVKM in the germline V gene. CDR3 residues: CASSFGQGSSPLHF. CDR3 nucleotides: TGTGCCAGCAGTTTTGGGCAAGGTAGTTCACCCCTCCACTTT. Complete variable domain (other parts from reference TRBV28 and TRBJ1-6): DVKVTQSSRYLVKRTGEKVFLECVQDMDHENMFWYRQDPGLGLRLIYFSYDVKMKEKGDIPEGYSVSREKKERFSLILESASTNQTSMYLCASSFGQGSSPLHFGNGTRLTVT.

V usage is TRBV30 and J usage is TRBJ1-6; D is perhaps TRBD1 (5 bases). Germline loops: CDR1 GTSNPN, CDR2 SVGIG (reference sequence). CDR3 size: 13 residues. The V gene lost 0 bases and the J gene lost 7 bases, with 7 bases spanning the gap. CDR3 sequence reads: CAWSVGANSPLHF. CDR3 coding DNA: TGTGCCTGGAGTGTAGGGGCAAATTCACCCCTCCACTTT.

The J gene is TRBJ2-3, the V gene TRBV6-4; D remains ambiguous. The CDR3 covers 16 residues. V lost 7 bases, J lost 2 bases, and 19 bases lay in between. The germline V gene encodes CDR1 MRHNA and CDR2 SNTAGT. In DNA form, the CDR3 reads TGTGCCAGCACCATGAATCCTGCCCCTACCACAGATACGCAGTATTTT. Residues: CASTMNPAPTTDTQYF.

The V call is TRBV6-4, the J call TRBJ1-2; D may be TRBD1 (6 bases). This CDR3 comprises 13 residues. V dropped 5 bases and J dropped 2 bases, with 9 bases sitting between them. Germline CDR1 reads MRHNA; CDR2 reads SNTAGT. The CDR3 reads CASSRTANYGYTF. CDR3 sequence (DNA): TGTGCCAGCAGTAGGACAGCGAACTATGGCTACACCTTC.

The CDR3 region is CASSPFQYF. The CDR3 bases are TGTGCCAGCAGTCCCTTTCAGTACTTC. The chain combines TRBV28 with TRBJ2-4; D unclear. Between the trimmed V and J ends, which lost 5 bases and 11 bases, there was a span of 4 bases. CDR1 MDHEN and CDR2 SYDVKM come from the germline V gene. The CDR3 is made up of 9 amino acids.

The CDR3 loop is CASTRRGGYGYTF. Here the CDR3 DNA reads TGTGCCTCTACCCGCCGGGGAGGCTATGGCTACACCTTC. This sequence joins TRBV30 and TRBJ1-2; unclear D gene. Germline CDR1 GTSNPN, CDR2 SVGIG (reference sequence). V was shortened by 7 bases and J by 4 bases, with 16 bases between the two germline ends. CDR3 length: 13 amino acids.

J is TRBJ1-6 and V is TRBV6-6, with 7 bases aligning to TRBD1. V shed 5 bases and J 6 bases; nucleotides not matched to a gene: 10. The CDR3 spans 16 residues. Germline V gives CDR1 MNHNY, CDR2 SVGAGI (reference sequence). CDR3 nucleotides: TGTGCCAGCAGTCAACACTTACAGGGGACTAATTCACCCCTCCACTTT. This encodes CASSQHLQGTNSPLHF.

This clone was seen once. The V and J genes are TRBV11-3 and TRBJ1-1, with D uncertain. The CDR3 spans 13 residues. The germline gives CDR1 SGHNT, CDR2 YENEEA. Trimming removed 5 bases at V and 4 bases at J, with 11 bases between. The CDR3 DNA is TGTGCCAGCAGCACCAAAGGGAGCACTGAAGCTTTCTTT. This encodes CASSTKGSTEAFF.